These 5 T cell receptor beta chains came from one sample sequenced in a study of T cells after yellow fever vaccination. TCRdb called the 5' RACE reads again in MiXCR, with one record for every CDR3 protein. The sample shows 300,000 to 350,000 distinct CDR3 sequences, roughly a tenth of them seen only once. This specimen was CD4+ T cells sorted from PBMCs, taken 45 days after the yellow fever booster vaccination. Receptors originate from a man aged 18 to 30 who received the YFV17D yellow fever vaccine.

This clonotype has more than one count but fewer than ten. The rearrangement links TRBV4-3 to TRBJ1-1, with a weak D call TRBD1 (5 bases). Germline V CDR1 and CDR2: LGHNA, YSLEER. CDR3 length: 16 residues. V lost 1 base, J lost 4 bases, and 16 bases lay in between. This chain's CDR3 is CASSQVPGGPGTEAFF. The CDR3 DNA is TGCGCCAGCAGCCAAGTTCCGGGGGGACCGGGCACTGAAGCTTTCTTT.

This clonotype has more than one count but fewer than ten. This chain's CDR3 is CASSEQRTSSRSGANVLTF. The CDR3 DNA sequence: TGCGCCAGCAGTGAACAAAGGACTAGCTCTCGCTCTGGGGCCAACGTCCTGACTTTC. V is TRBV10-1 and J is TRBJ2-6, with 8 positions matching TRBD2. Germline V lookup: CDR1 WNHNN, CDR2 SYGVQD (reference sequence). The CDR3 has 19 residues. V dropped 3 bases and J dropped 0; count of bases not matched to a gene: 10.

About this clonotype: The junction does not match germline at one end; this may be a read error. The chain joins TRBV7-9 to TRBJ2-2, with D hard to call. The CDR3 is 14 amino acids. The V gene's germline CDR1 is SEHNR and CDR2 FQNEAQ (reference sequence). This CDR3 reads CASSGRLNAGELFF. The CDR3, as DNA: TGTGCCAGCAGCGGACGGCTGAACGCCGGGGAGCTGTTTTTT.

This chain links TRBV28 with TRBJ2-2; 7 nucleotides match TRBD2. Germline V gives CDR1 MDHEN, CDR2 SYDVKM. V shed 3 bases and J 6 bases; nucleotides not matched to a gene: 7. CDR3 length: 15 residues. In nucleotides, the CDR3 is TGTGCCAGCAGTTTTGACGGACGGGGGGCCGGGGAGCTGTTTTTT. It encodes CASSFDGRGAGELFF.

This clonotype was seen a few times. The chain uses TRBV28 and TRBJ2-5; the match to TRBD2 covers 11 bases. V lost 7 bases and J lost 4; bases outside the gene matches: 11. There are 16 residues in the CDR3. Germline values: CDR1 MDHEN, CDR2 SYDVKM. As DNA, the CDR3 is TGTGCCAGCACCCCGGGTAGCGGGGGGGTTCGAGAGACCCAGTACTTC. It encodes CASTPGSGGVRETQYF.